These 16 T cell receptor beta chains were sequenced from one sample in a study of Graves' ophthalmopathy and Graves' hyperthyroidism. Amplification from RNA transcripts yielded the TCR beta CDR3 regions. Investigators did first-round RT-PCR with HTBI primers, then second-round multiplex PCR. TCRdb called the multiplex PCR reads again in MiXCR, with one record for every CDR3 protein. The table lists about 1.1 million distinct CDR3 sequences, about 35% of them singletons, with roughly 11% in the top ten. The sequenced sample was peripheral blood or thyroid tissue (not recorded which). The source is an adult man with Graves' hyperthyroidism.

This clonotype has only one observation. This chain joins TRBV6-6 and TRBJ1-1; the match to TRBD1 covers 9 bases. The CDR3 runs to 15 residues. The V gene's germline CDR1 is MNHNY and CDR2 SVGAGI (reference sequence). The J segment lost 6 bases and the V segment lost 5 bases, leaving 10 bases of the junction unmatched. The CDR3 protein is CASSPSTGGRAEAFF. Written as DNA, the CDR3 is TGTGCCAGCAGTCCCTCGACAGGGGGAAGAGCTGAAGCTTTCTTT.

As concerns this clonotype: A much larger clonotype is one base distant, so this may be a read error. The J gene is TRBJ2-7, the V gene TRBV11-2; possibly TRBD2 for D (5 bases). The CDR3 spans 14 residues. The V end was cut by 8 bases, the J end by 1 base, with 15 bases between. Looked up from germline, CDR1 is SGHAT and CDR2 is FQNNGV. CDR3 nucleotide sequence: TGTGCCAGCCGCTGGATCGGGAATTCCTACGAGCAGTACTTC. This sequence encodes CASRWIGNSYEQYF.

This chain links TRBV7-2 with TRBJ1-5; 9 nucleotides align to TRBD1. Germline assignment: CDR1 SGHTA and CDR2 FQGNSA. The CDR3 consists of 16 residues. The trim removed 2 bases at V and 5 bases at J, leaving 7 bases unmatched. CDR3 DNA: TGTGCCAGCAGCTTAAGCCGGACAGGGGAGTATCAGCCCCAGCATTTT. It translates to CASSLSRTGEYQPQHF.

V and J are TRBV25-1 and TRBJ2-5; D may be TRBD1 (5 bases). Germline V lookup: CDR1 MGHDK, CDR2 SYGVNS. This CDR3 comprises 15 residues. Trimming shortened V by 1 base and J by 5 bases, and 14 bases separated the two germline ends. The chain's CDR3 is CASSESPGSGETQYF. The CDR3 coding sequence is TGTGCCAGCAGTGAATCCCCAGGGTCCGGGGAGACCCAGTACTTC.

The V and J genes are TRBV7-9 and TRBJ2-5, with D uncertain. Trimming removed 10 bases at V and 5 bases at J, with 23 bases between. This CDR3 has 15 residues. Germline assignment: CDR1 SEHNR and CDR2 FQNEAQ (reference sequence). The CDR3 sequence is CATLGLRAASETQYF. CDR3 sequence (DNA): TGTGCCACCCTTGGATTAAGGGCAGCGTCGGAGACCCAGTACTTC.

J is TRBJ1-6 and V is TRBV6-5, with 7 bases aligning to TRBD1. This CDR3 is 17 amino acids long. Germline trimming cut 5 bases from V and 7 bases from J; bases unmatched to any gene: 14. Germline V CDR1 and CDR2: MNHEY, SVGAGI. The CDR3 is CASSRRQGLSGNSPLHF. The CDR3 region has the DNA TGTGCCAGCAGTAGGAGACAGGGTCTTTCGGGCAATTCACCCCTCCACTTT.

This clonotype was seen a handful of times. The chain is built from TRBV2 and TRBJ1-5; D might be TRBD1 (5 bases). V lost 5 bases, J lost 1 base, and 12 bases lay in between. CDR1 and CDR2 (germline): SNHLY, FYNNEI. This CDR3 region has 15 residues. This CDR3 reads CASSTSPGSNQPQHF. Here the CDR3 DNA reads TGTGCCAGCAGTACGAGCCCAGGGAGCAATCAGCCCCAGCATTTT.

This rearrangement joins TRBV20-1 to TRBJ2-2; no clear D. The germline V gene encodes CDR1 DFQATT and CDR2 SNEGSKA (reference sequence). Trimming left V 6 bases short and J 6 bases short, with 5 bases between. The CDR3 is 10 amino acids. This chain's CDR3 is CSAEPGELFF. As DNA, the CDR3 is TGCAGTGCCGAACCCGGGGAGCTGTTTTTT.

This clonotype was found once. The gene calls are TRBV7-9 and TRBJ1-1; D call uncertain. V lost 2 bases and J 6 bases, leaving 13 bases between the germline ends. This CDR3 is built from 14 residues. Germline values: CDR1 SEHNR, CDR2 FQNEAQ (reference sequence). The CDR3 sequence is CASSLPQSWAEAFF. CDR3 DNA sequence: TGTGCCAGCAGCTTACCTCAGAGTTGGGCTGAAGCTTTCTTT.

This clonotype appeared many times. This chain joins TRBV10-3 and TRBJ2-7; maybe TRBD1 (6 bases). The CDR3 extends over 15 amino acids. Trimming took 2 bases from V and 2 from J, leaving 13 bases between them. CDR1 is ENHRY and CDR2 is SYGVKD in the germline V gene. The CDR3 loop reads CAISEASRGPYEQYF. CDR3 in DNA: TGTGCCATCAGTGAGGCCAGCAGGGGCCCCTACGAGCAGTACTTC.

This clonotype was detected many times. The chain employs TRBV7-8 and TRBJ2-7; possibly TRBD1 for D (6 bases). The CDR3 is 12 amino acids. Deletions cut 4 bases from V and 6 bases from J, with 10 bases between. Germline CDR1 SGHVS, CDR2 FQNEAQ. CDR3 protein: CASSWTVAEQYF. In nucleotides, the CDR3 is TGTGCCAGCAGCTGGACAGTGGCCGAGCAGTACTTC.

As to this clonotype: The CDR3 ends on some other residue instead of the conserved phenylalanine or tryptophan, so this is likely a read error. No DNA is shown, since the ends of the CDR3 on it are uncertain; the CDR3 is the one TCRdb lists. The chain couples TRBV10-3 to TRBJ1-2. From germline, CDR1 is ENHRY and CDR2 SYGVKD. The CDR3 comprises 9 residues, both ends counted. The CDR3 sequence: CAISRTGTR.

Many counts were recorded for this clonotype. The gene calls are TRBV9 and TRBJ2-2; D uncertain. From germline, CDR1 is SGDLS and CDR2 YYNGEE. Between the trimmed V and J ends, which lost 4 bases and 9 bases, there was a span of 10 bases. This CDR3 comprises 12 residues. Here the CDR3 reads CASSLDRRELFF. The DNA for the CDR3 is TGTGCCAGCAGCCTCGACCGTCGGGAGCTGTTTTTT.

This clonotype was found many times. This chain joins TRBV7-2 and TRBJ1-1; D remains ambiguous. The CDR3 sequence is 15 residues long. CDR1 SGHTA and CDR2 FQGNSA come from the germline V gene. V lost 4 bases, J lost 2 bases, and 14 bases lay in between. CDR3 DNA sequence: TGTGCCAGCAGCTCTGTCTCGAGGACTAACACTGAAGCTTTCTTT. It specifies CASSSVSRTNTEAFF.

V is TRBV19 and J is TRBJ1-2; D is possibly TRBD1 (5 bases). Trimming pared 4 bases from V and 0 bases from J, leaving 12 bases between. This CDR3 region has 15 residues. Germline assignment: CDR1 LNHDA and CDR2 SQIVND (reference sequence). The CDR3 coding sequence is TGTGCCAGTAGTAGTCGGGACCGAGCTAACTATGGCTACACCTTC. Residues: CASSSRDRANYGYTF. The full variable domain, with the rest looked up from reference TRBV19 and TRBJ1-2, is DGGITQSPKYLFRKEGQNVTLSCEQNLNHDAMYWYRQDPGQGLRLIYYSQIVNDFQKGDIAEGYSVSREKKESFPLTVTSAQKNPTAFYLCASSSRDRANYGYTFGSGTRLTVV.

The J gene is TRBJ1-1, the V gene TRBV7-9; D remains ambiguous. CDR1 and CDR2 from the germline V gene are SEHNR and FQNEAQ (reference sequence). The CDR3 is 14 amino acids. The V and J ends lost 5 bases and 2 bases respectively, with 12 bases between them. The CDR3 nucleotides are TGTGCCAGCAGCCAACTCGCGGGTAACACTGAAGCTTTCTTT. It encodes CASSQLAGNTEAFF.